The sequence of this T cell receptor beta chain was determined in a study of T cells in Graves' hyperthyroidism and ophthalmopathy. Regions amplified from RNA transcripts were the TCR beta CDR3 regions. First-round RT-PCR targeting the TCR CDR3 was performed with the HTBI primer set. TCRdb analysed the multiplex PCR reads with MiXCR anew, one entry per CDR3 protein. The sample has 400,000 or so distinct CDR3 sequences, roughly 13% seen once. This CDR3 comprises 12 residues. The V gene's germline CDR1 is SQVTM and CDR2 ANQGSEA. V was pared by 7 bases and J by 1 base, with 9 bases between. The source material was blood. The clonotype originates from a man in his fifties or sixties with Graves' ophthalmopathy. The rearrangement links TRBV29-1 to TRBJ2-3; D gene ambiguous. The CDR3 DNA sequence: TGCAGCGCCGCAGGTCGCACAGATACGCAGTATTTT. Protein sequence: CSAAGRTDTQYF.